This T cell receptor beta chain is from a study of blood T cells in healthy people across ages. The ends were cut back, 3 bases at V and 8 bases at J, with 15 bases in the middle. The CDR3 contains 14 residues. Primed by a sample-barcoded 5' primer and a J-beta primer mix, a second PCR proceeded for 7 to 11 cycles. Using its own MiXCR run on the 5' RACE reads, TCRdb lists one record per CDR3 protein. The sample consists of under 2 million distinct CDR3 sequences, about 31% of them appearing once. Whole-study results and caveats: Versus aged donors, long-lived donors had higher diversity and more naive CD4+ cells. In the absence of known donor CMV status, changes in expanded clonotypes were possibly confounded. What prevented conclusive comparison of naive and antigen-experienced cells was that PBMCs were unsorted.

Of note for this clonotype: Its antigen is undetermined.

The clonotype was recovered from a woman under 40 in good health. The chain carries TRBV12-3 or TRBV12-4 and TRBJ2-3; no clear D gene. The specimen sequenced was blood. Written as DNA, the CDR3 is TGTGCCAGCAGTTTGGGTGCTGTCGCAGGTACGCAGTATTTT. It encodes CASSLGAVAGTQYF.